This TCR beta chain is drawn from a study of control samples from healthy donors and cancer patients. The repertoire was sequenced with immunoSEQ multiplex PCR; TCRdb's copy has only in-frame clones and lacks some. Here the sample spans some 28,000 clones, approximately 87% being singletons. The CDR3 is made up of 15 amino acids. The V segment lost 5 bases and the J segment 5 bases; nucleotides outside the gene matches: 7. Germline lookup yields CDR1 SGHTA and CDR2 FQGNSA. The source of this sequence is a middle-aged woman with lung cancer. Sequenced input: PBMCs. This rearrangement joins TRBV7-2 to TRBJ2-1; 9 positions agree with TRBD2. The CDR3 coding sequence is TGTGCCAGCAGCAAAGAGCGGGGGGCCGACAATGAGCAGTTCTTC. Translating gives CASSKERGADNEQFF.